This TCR beta chain was recovered during a study of CD8+CD57+ T cells in acquired aplastic anemia (dated by TCRdb to the late 2010s). As for the study more broadly: On average, sorted CD4+ and CD8+ cells yielded around 3.4 ug of extracted DNA, with a range of roughly 0.18 to 30 ug. CD8+CD57+ expansion was defined as frequency above the mean frequency observed in healthy subjects.

The V end loses 5 bases and the J end loses 7 bases, and a stretch of 9 bases separates them. For CDR1 and CDR2, the germline V gene (reference sequence) lists SEHNR and FQNEAQ. From its cysteine to its phenylalanine, the CDR3 spans 11 amino acids. Only the CDR3 DNA is retained, 33 bases long and in frame from the first base. General conclusions and limits of the study: Roughly 29 CD8+ CDR3 sequences were found to be shared between patients and controls, but these sequences appeared to be highly expressed in patients and within the immunodominant clones of the patients. No significant difference in CD8+ Simpson's diversity was found between patients and healthy controls (P=0.060).

Flow cytometry had shown CD8+CD57+ cell expansion in the patients selected for sequencing. All patients had severe acquired aplastic anemia diagnosed by International Study of Aplastic Anemia and Agranulocytosis and Camitta criteria. No patient had received any therapy when blood was sampled. In this study, sorted CD4+ and CD8+ T cells from the blood of healthy subjects and of severe aplastic anemia patients had their TCR repertoires deep-sequenced. Patients were enrolled in the USA under clinicaltrials.gov protocols 00001620, 01623167, 00001397, 00071045, 00081523 and 00961064. Ficoll-Paque density gradient centrifugation was used to isolate peripheral blood mononuclear cells. CD4+ and CD8+ T cells were sorted by FACS or magnetic beads before DNA extraction. About this clonotype itself: The specificity of this receptor is unknown. There are no base qualities to consult, and no much larger clone falls within one base.

TCR beta VDJ combination and CDR3 sequence profiling used genomic DNA as the template. An Illumina HiSeq 2000 was the platform used for TCR repertoire sequencing. Turning to the authors' computational methods: Repertoires were assessed using TRBV/TRBJ rearrangement plots, CDR3 size and DJ length profiles, and Simpson's diversity index. The immunodominant clone was defined as the most abundant DNA sequence in deep sequencing data. CDR3 amino acid sequences were screened for sharing across subjects and were compared with published repertoires and the VDJdb database. The raw public data were reprocessed by TCRdb itself: fastp quality trimming at Q25, MiXCR clonotype calling, in-frame beta chains only. CDR3 protein sequences are deduplicated, and each keeps its most common genes and DNA. TCRdb, rather than the study authors, made the V and J calls. In all, the sample holds about 180,000 distinct CDR3 sequences, and approximately 48% of those were seen once. About 1.7% of the sample is taken by the ten largest.

Rearrangement joined TRBV7-9 to TRBJ2-7; matching of 5 bases hints at TRBD2 as the D gene. The TCR was taken from a human donor with aplastic anemia. Source material: sorted CD4+, CD8+, or CD8+CD57+ T cells (not recorded which) from PBMCs. The DNA reads as follows: TGTGCCAGCAGCCCCGGGGTAGAGCAGTACTTC. Its translation is CASSPGVEQYF.